The 29 T cell receptor beta chains below come from one sample, sequenced in a study of glioma-infiltrating T cells. Amplification of TCR alpha and beta CDR3 regions from RNA used iRepertoire nested multiplex PCR. From the multiplex PCR reads, TCRdb called clonotypes with MiXCR, one entry per CDR3 protein. The table shows about 93,000 distinct CDR3 sequences, with roughly 37% occurring only once. What was sequenced was glioma tissue, nonneoplastic brain tissue, or PBMCs (not recorded which). These receptors were obtained from a human donor with low-grade glioma or glioblastoma, undergoing nonglioma brain surgery, or in good health (not recorded which).

This clonotype has a count of ten or more. One end of the junction fails to match germline, which may point to a read error. The CDR3 DNA reads as TGCGCCAGCAGTTACCAGGGAAGGGGCACTTCTTTTTTC. Protein sequence: CASSYQGRGTSFF. The chain couples TRBV5-1 to TRBJ2-7, with a tentative D call TRBD1 (5 bases). The CDR3 length is 13 residues. Germline loops: CDR1 SGHRS, CDR2 YFSETQ.

This clonotype was detected once. A read error may account for a junction end that differs from germline. The genes are TRBV2 and TRBJ1-1; no reliable D call. This CDR3 has 11 amino acids. Germline lookup yields CDR1 SNHLY and CDR2 FYNNEI. The CDR3 protein is CASGRSTKAFF. CDR3 DNA: TGTGCCAGCGGTCGGAGCACTAAAGCTTTCTTT.

The rearrangement links TRBV6-5 to TRBJ1-6; 9 positions match TRBD1. Germline V gene sequence: CDR1 MNHEY, CDR2 SVGAGI. The junction had 4 bases not matched to a gene; V was cut back by 6 bases and J by 7 bases. The CDR3 contains 14 residues. The CDR3 spells CASRGQGNNSPLHF. In nucleotides, the CDR3 is TGTGCCAGCAGGGGACAGGGAAACAATTCACCCCTCCACTTT.

This clonotype was recorded many times. The chain has TRBV7-9 and TRBJ2-3; no firm D call. The CDR3 is 13 residues long. V was clipped by 5 bases and J by 4 bases, with 10 bases between them. CDR1 SEHNR and CDR2 FQNEAQ come from the germline V gene (reference sequence). CDR3 coding DNA: TGTGCCAGCAGCCCGCCGGAGTCAGATACGCAGTATTTT. Protein: CASSPPESDTQYF.

Comments on this clonotype: A much more abundant neighbour one base away suggests this may be a read error. The rearrangement uses TRBV5-1 and TRBJ2-1, with D perhaps matching TRBD2 (5 bases). This CDR3 comprises 16 residues. Trimming removed 5 bases from V and 0 bases from J, with 15 bases in between. Germline assignment: CDR1 SGHRS and CDR2 YFSETQ. The CDR3 loop is CASRTYSVSSYNEQFF. The CDR3 region has the DNA TGCGCCAGCAGGACCTATAGCGTGAGCTCCTACAATGAGCAGTTCTTC.

The chain joins TRBV27 to TRBJ2-1, with a weak D call TRBD2 (5 bases). The CDR3 runs 13 residues. Trimming stripped 5 bases from V and 7 bases from J, with 12 bases between. CDR1 is MNHEY and CDR2 is SMNVEV in the germline V gene (reference sequence). CDR3 DNA sequence: TGTGCCAGCAGTGGGAACCCGGGGAATGAGCAGTTCTTC. Protein sequence: CASSGNPGNEQFF.

This clonotype was detected ten times or more. The chain employs TRBV6-2 or TRBV6-3 and TRBJ2-5; TRBD2 matches 8 bases. Per germline, CDR1 MNHEY and CDR2 SVGEGT. Losses at the gene ends were 5 bases for V and 4 bases for J; bases not matched to a gene: 9. CDR3 length: 15 amino acids. The CDR3 DNA reads TGTGCCAGCAGTCCCAACGGGGGGGCCTCAGAGACCCAGTACTTC. Its protein is CASSPNGGASETQYF.

This clonotype was detected a few times. V is TRBV9 and J is TRBJ2-2; D remains unclear. V lost 0 bases and J lost 4, with 7 bases in between. Germline V gene lookup returns CDR1 SGDLS and CDR2 YYNGEE. The CDR3 consists of 14 residues. The CDR3 DNA follows: TGTGCCAGCAGCGTAGGACACCGCACCGGGGAGCTGTTTTTT. This encodes CASSVGHRTGELFF.

Comment on this clonotype: An end of the junction does not agree with germline; a read error may underlie this. This sequence joins TRBV6-2 or TRBV6-3 and TRBJ2-1; D might be TRBD2 (6 bases). CDR1 and CDR2 from the germline V gene are MNHEY and SVGEGT. This CDR3 has 14 residues. CDR3 loop: CAREEGLLYNEKFF. The CDR3 nucleotides are TGTGCCAGAGAGGAGGGGCTATTATACAATGAGAAGTTCTTC.

Turning to this clonotype: This may stem from a read error, because a much larger clone lies one nucleotide away. The CDR3 ends on some other residue instead of the conserved phenylalanine or tryptophan, so this is likely a read error. CDR3 nucleotides: TGTGCCAGCAGCTTAGGAAATACGCAGTATCTT. Encoded protein: CASSLGNTQYL. V usage is TRBV4-1 and J usage is TRBJ2-3; D remains ambiguous. The CDR3 length is 11 residues. CDR1 and CDR2 (germline): MGHRA, YSYEKL.

The rearrangement links TRBV6-1 to TRBJ2-7, with TRBD2 identical over 13 bases. CDR1 and CDR2 (germline): MNHNS, SASEGT. CDR3 size: 14 residues. Germline trimming cut 5 bases from V and 6 bases from J; bases unmatched to any gene: 4. The CDR3 loop is CASSSGLAGAEQYF. CDR3 DNA sequence: TGTGCCAGCAGTTCAGGACTAGCGGGAGCCGAGCAGTACTTC.

This clonotype was found many times. The genes are TRBV18 and TRBJ2-3, with a possible D match to TRBD1 (5 bases). The ends were cut back, 5 bases at V and 4 bases at J, with 13 bases in the middle. The CDR3 covers 14 residues. Germline V lookup: CDR1 KGHSH, CDR2 LQKENI. For the CDR3, the DNA is TGTGCCAGCTCAGTCACAGGTTCCGCAGATACGCAGTATTTT. Its protein is CASSVTGSADTQYF.

This clonotype was observed at least ten times. The chain joins TRBV20-1 to TRBJ1-2; weak D call: TRBD1 (5 bases). With 3 bases removed from V and 4 bases from J, the gap between germline ends came to 15 bases. The CDR3 consists of 14 residues. Germline V CDR1 and CDR2: DFQATT, SNEGSKA (reference sequence). CDR3 sequence: CSARAQGAFYGYTF. The CDR3 DNA sequence: TGCAGTGCTAGGGCCCAGGGAGCCTTCTATGGCTACACCTTC.

V gene TRBV19 combines with J gene TRBJ2-2; the D is unclear. This CDR3 spans 14 amino acids. V lost 5 bases and J lost 4, with 11 bases in between. The V gene's germline CDR1 is LNHDA and CDR2 SQIVND (reference sequence). The CDR3 region is CASSWGKRTGELFF. The CDR3 region has the DNA TGTGCCAGTAGTTGGGGAAAACGCACCGGGGAGCTGTTTTTT.

This clonotype was observed many times. V is TRBV20-1 and J is TRBJ1-1; maybe TRBD1 (6 bases). Germline assignment: CDR1 DFQATT and CDR2 SNEGSKA (reference sequence). The germline V and J ends were trimmed by 3 bases and 4 bases, with 21 bases remaining between them. This CDR3 has 16 residues. The DNA of the CDR3 is TGCAGTGCTAGGGGTGCCGGGACATCTTACCCCACTGAAGCTTTCTTT. Protein product: CSARGAGTSYPTEAFF.

About this clonotype itself: This may arise from a read error, as a much more abundant clone is one base away. The chain uses TRBV20-1 and TRBJ1-5, with no clear D. This CDR3 spans 15 amino acids. Germline V gene sequence: CDR1 DFQATT, CDR2 SNEGSKA (reference sequence). For the CDR3, the DNA is TGCAGTGCTAGATACCAGGCGGGAGTCAATCGGCCCCAGGATTTT. Translated, it gives CSARYQAGVNRPQDF.

This clonotype has at least ten counts. The gene calls are TRBV5-1 and TRBJ1-3, with unresolved D. V gave up 2 bases and J gave up 0 bases, with 18 bases separating them. Germline CDR1 reads SGHRS; CDR2 reads YFSETQ. The CDR3 spans 18 residues. CDR3 sequence (DNA): TGCGCCAGCAGCTTACCCCCGGCGGGAACGCTCTCTGGAAACACCATATATTTT. It yields the protein CASSLPPAGTLSGNTIYF.

Points on this clonotype: A much larger clone lies a single base off, so this may be a read error. The chain combines TRBV7-8 with TRBJ2-1; D remains ambiguous. Germline lookup yields CDR1 SGHVS and CDR2 FQNEAQ. The CDR3 is 14 residues long. Trimming pared 4 bases from V and 4 bases from J, leaving 11 bases between. The chain's CDR3 is CASSSPPLYNEQFF. CDR3 DNA sequence: TGTGCCAGCAGCTCCCCCCCCCTTTACAATGAGCAGTTCTTC.

The table lists this clonotype with many counts. This chain uses TRBV19 with TRBJ1-1, with D possibly being TRBD1 (5 bases). The V gene's germline CDR1 is LNHDA and CDR2 SQIVND (reference sequence). This CDR3 contains 16 residues. V was cut by 1 base and J by 3 bases, with 15 bases left in between. CDR3 protein: CASSIVTRGFDTEAFF. The CDR3 DNA sequence: TGTGCCAGTAGTATAGTTACTAGGGGTTTCGACACTGAAGCTTTCTTT.

This clonotype was detected a few times. A much larger clone lies one base from this, so it may be a read error. The gene calls are TRBV6-1 and TRBJ2-1; the D gene is possibly TRBD1 (5 bases). The CDR3 runs to 16 residues. Trimming cost V 6 bases and J 3 bases, with 18 bases left between them. From germline, CDR1 is MNHNS and CDR2 SASEGT. For the CDR3, the DNA is TGTGCCAGCAGCCCCCCAGGGTCGAGCTACTACAATGAGCAGTTCTTC. Translating it yields CASSPPGSSYYNEQFF.

The rearrangement joins TRBV28 to TRBJ2-2; TRBD1 agrees at 7 bases. CDR1 is MDHEN and CDR2 is SYDVKM in the germline V gene. The CDR3 is 15 residues long. J gave up 1 base and V 5 bases, and 4 bases lay outside the gene matches. CDR3 protein: CASSVGTVNTGELFF. As DNA, the CDR3 is TGTGCCAGCAGTGTAGGGACAGTGAACACCGGGGAGCTGTTTTTT.

This clonotype was observed many times. The rearrangement joins TRBV7-8 to TRBJ2-5, with TRBD1 matching 9 bases. V gave up 5 bases and J gave up 1 base; unmatched junction bases: 2. This CDR3 comprises 14 residues. The germline V gene encodes CDR1 SGHVS and CDR2 FQNEAQ. This chain's CDR3 is CASSHRGPQETQYF. CDR3 nucleotides: TGTGCCAGCAGCCACAGGGGGCCCCAAGAGACCCAGTACTTC. Full variable domain (rest looked up from reference TRBV7-8 and TRBJ2-5): GAGVSQSPRYKVAKRGQDVALRCDPISGHVSLFWYQQALGQGPEFLTYFQNEAQLDKSGLPSDRFFAERPEGSVSTLKIQRTQQEDSAVYLCASSHRGPQETQYFGPGTRLLVL.

The genes are TRBV9 and TRBJ2-5, with TRBD1 matching over 9 bases. The V and J ends lost 2 bases and 6 bases, in that order; junction bases with no gene match: 14. This CDR3 is 17 amino acids long. Germline values: CDR1 SGDLS, CDR2 YYNGEE. The CDR3 nucleotides read TGTGCCAGCAGCGTTAAGATGACAGGGGGAACTGACAAGACCCAGTACTTC. The encoded protein is CASSVKMTGGTDKTQYF.

As concerns this clonotype: Relative to the germline gene, one junction end is altered; a read error may explain this. The J gene is TRBJ1-6, the V gene TRBV7-9, with 7 bases fitting TRBD1. Germline CDR1 reads SEHNR; CDR2 reads FQNEAQ (reference sequence). The CDR3 sequence is 15 residues long. The CDR3 DNA sequence: TGTGCCAGCAGCTTATTCGGGGACAGTAATTCGCCCCTCAACTTT. Its protein is CASSLFGDSNSPLNF. Combining the CDR3 with reference TRBV7-9 and TRBJ1-6 gives the whole variable domain DTGVSQNPRHKITKRGQNVTFRCDPISEHNRLYWYRQTLGQGPEFLTYFQNEAQLEKSRLLSDRFSAERPKGSFSTLEIQRTEQGDSAMYLCASSLFGDSNSPLNFGNGTRLTVT.

To note about this clonotype: An end of the junction differs from the germline gene, which may be a read error. The gene calls are TRBV18 and TRBJ2-1; D not resolved. Germline assignment: CDR1 KGHSH and CDR2 LQKENI. CDR3 length equals 13 residues. DNA of the CDR3: TGTGCCAGCTCACCGTCTCGGAACAATGAGCGGTTCTTC. As protein: CASSPSRNNERFF.

As to this clonotype: Given a much more abundant clone one base away, this may be a read error. The chain couples TRBV5-1 to TRBJ2-7; D may be TRBD2 (5 bases). V lost 0 bases and J 4 bases, leaving 11 bases between the germline ends. Germline V CDR1 and CDR2: SGHRS, YFSETQ. CDR3 length: 14 residues. CDR3 bases: TGCGCCAGCAGCTTGGTAACTAGTTTGTACGAGCAGTACTTC. Its translation is CASSLVTSLYEQYF.

In its sample, this clonotype was seen many times. The CDR3 is CASSLYKFGVATEAFF. The DNA of the CDR3 is TGTGCCAGCAGTCTCTACAAGTTCGGGGTGGCTACTGAAGCTTTCTTT. The chain couples TRBV6-1 to TRBJ1-1; no clear D gene. In germline, CDR1 is MNHNS, CDR2 SASEGT. The CDR3 consists of 16 residues. Trimming removed 5 bases from V and 5 bases from J, with 21 bases in between.

The chain uses TRBV6-2 or TRBV6-3 and TRBJ2-7; 12 nucleotides match TRBD2. Germline assignment: CDR1 MNHEY and CDR2 SVGEGT. The CDR3 runs to 16 residues. Trimming at V came to 3 bases and at J to 2 bases, leaving 5 bases not matched to a gene. CDR3 protein: CASSYRGLAGTYEQYF. The CDR3 DNA reads as TGTGCCAGCAGTTATAGAGGACTAGCGGGAACCTACGAGCAGTACTTC.

Points on this clonotype: A read error may explain this, as a much larger clone is one base away. The chain carries TRBV2 and TRBJ2-2; 8 bases align to TRBD2. This CDR3 region has 14 residues. Germline assignment: CDR1 SNHLY and CDR2 FYNNEI. This chain's CDR3 is CASRAGGITGEPFF. In DNA, the CDR3 is TGTGCCAGCAGGGCGGGGGGCATCACCGGGGAGCCGTTTTTT.